Below, 21 T cell receptor beta chains from the same sample are listed, as sequenced in a study of monozygotic twins with inflammatory bowel disease (dated by TCRdb to the late 2010s). Receptors were amplified or captured by 5' RACE. The sample was run on an Illumina HiSeq 2500. Each CDR3 protein sequence appears as one entry after TCRdb reprocessed the reads, and no DNA is included. The table held for this sample gives roughly 150,000 distinct CDR3 sequences. The ten largest clones capture roughly 2.5% of the sample. What was sequenced was blood. The receptors stem from a human donor with ulcerative colitis or Crohn's disease, or a healthy co-twin of an affected twin (not recorded which).

The CDR3: CASSLERMGDRAGEQYF. V is TRBV7-6 and J is TRBJ2-7; TCRdb outputs TRBD1, but without DNA this stays unchecked. In germline, CDR1 is SGHVS, CDR2 FNYEAQ. CDR3 length equals 17 residues.

The rearrangement uses TRBV30 and TRBJ2-7; the D call from TCRdb, TRBD1, cannot be confirmed without DNA. The CDR3 consists of 12 residues. Germline CDR1 reads GTSNPN; CDR2 reads SVGIG (reference sequence). The CDR3: CAWKGQAIEQYF.

The chain uses TRBV7-9 and TRBJ2-5; checking the TCRdb D call of TRBD2 is not possible without DNA. CDR3 length: 13 amino acids. In germline, CDR1 is SEHNR, CDR2 FQNEAQ (reference sequence). The CDR3 spells CASGWTSQETQYF.

V and J are TRBV28 and TRBJ1-1; TCRdb's D call of TRBD1 is untestable without DNA. The germline V gene encodes CDR1 MDHEN and CDR2 SYDVKM. The CDR3 runs 16 residues. The CDR3 loop is CASRGTGDKLGTEAFF.

The chain has TRBV28 and TRBJ2-7. The CDR3 has 14 residues. Germline V gene sequence: CDR1 MDHEN, CDR2 SYDVKM. The CDR3 region is CASSQSFSSYEQYF.

The chain recombines TRBV20-1 with TRBJ1-3. CDR1 is DFQATT, CDR2 SNEGSKA, per germline (reference sequence). CDR3 size: 14 residues. The CDR3: CSARSDTSGNTIYF.

This rearrangement joins TRBV5-1 to TRBJ2-1; as DNA is missing, the TRBD2 call by TCRdb cannot be tested. The germline V gene encodes CDR1 SGHRS and CDR2 YFSETQ. This CDR3 contains 16 residues. CDR3 amino acids: CASSVTLAGPYNEQFF.

V usage is TRBV3-1 and J usage is TRBJ2-1; TCRdb's D call of TRBD1 is untestable without DNA. The CDR3 is 14 residues long. In germline, CDR1 is LGHDT, CDR2 YNNKEL (reference sequence). Here the CDR3 reads CASSQWDGGNEQFF.

CDR3 sequence: CASSYRSRTRSNQPQHF. The rearrangement links TRBV6-2 or TRBV6-3 to TRBJ1-5. The CDR3 spans 17 residues. Germline V CDR1 and CDR2: MNHEY, SVGEGT.

CDR3 amino acids: CASSAGQGRYGYTF. The V call is TRBV12-3 or TRBV12-4, the J call TRBJ1-2; the D gene TCRdb calls, TRBD1, cannot be checked with no DNA. This CDR3 has 14 residues.

The chain recombines TRBV11-2 with TRBJ2-1; TCRdb's D call, TRBD1, is unchecked because there is no DNA. CDR3 length: 13 residues. Germline V gene lookup returns CDR1 SGHAT and CDR2 FQNNGV. The CDR3 sequence: CASSADYPGRQFF.

This chain links TRBV5-4 with TRBJ2-5; as DNA is missing, the TRBD2 call by TCRdb cannot be tested. This CDR3 has 15 residues. Per germline, CDR1 SGHNT and CDR2 YYREEE (reference sequence). This chain's CDR3 is CASSPSGGVQETQYF. The variable domain in full, completed from reference TRBV5-4 and TRBJ2-5, reads ETGVTQSPTHLIKTRGQQVTLRCSSQSGHNTVSWYQQALGQGPQFIFQYYREEENGRGNFPPRFSGLQFPNYSSELNVNALELDDSALYLCASSPSGGVQETQYFGPGTRLLVL.

V gene TRBV6-5 combines with J gene TRBJ1-4. Germline lookup yields CDR1 MNHEY and CDR2 SVGAGI. The CDR3 loop spans 13 amino acids. The CDR3 here is CASSYSRNEKLFF.

V and J are TRBV7-2 and TRBJ1-2; no DNA is available, so the TRBD1 call from TCRdb remains unchecked. The CDR3 has 16 residues. The V gene's germline CDR1 is SGHTA and CDR2 FQGNSA. The CDR3 loop reads CASSPPAHTGGVGYTF. The full variable domain, rest sourced from reference TRBV7-2 and TRBJ1-2, is GAGVSQSPSNKVTEKGKDVELRCDPISGHTALYWYRQSLGQGLEFLIYFQGNSAPDKSGLPSDRFSAERTGGSVSTLTIQRTQQEDSAVYLCASSPPAHTGGVGYTFGSGTRLTVV.

The CDR3 spells CAISDQGAAPGRREQYF. The chain carries TRBV10-3 and TRBJ2-7; as DNA is missing, the TRBD1 call by TCRdb cannot be tested. The CDR3 is 17 residues long. The germline CDR1 and CDR2 sequences are ENHRY and SYGVKD.

V and J are TRBV20-1 and TRBJ1-3. The CDR3 sequence is 13 residues long. The germline gives CDR1 DFQATT, CDR2 SNEGSKA (reference sequence). The CDR3 sequence is CSTLSRSGNTIYF.

The genes are TRBV11-1 and TRBJ1-1; absent DNA, TCRdb's TRBD1 call cannot be checked. There are 15 residues in the CDR3. In germline, CDR1 is SGHAT, CDR2 FQDESV (reference sequence). CDR3 sequence: CASSLLTGRNTEAFF.

The chain carries TRBV20-1 and TRBJ1-5; TCRdb outputs TRBD1, but without DNA this stays unchecked. Germline lookup yields CDR1 DFQATT and CDR2 SNEGSKA (reference sequence). CDR3 size: 14 residues. CDR3 sequence reads: CSAREPVPGQPQHF.

The J gene is TRBJ1-5, the V gene TRBV18; TCRdb returns TRBD1, unconfirmable since there is no DNA. Germline V gives CDR1 KGHSH, CDR2 LQKENI. The CDR3 is 17 residues long. CDR3: CASSPGPVGGGTQPQHF.

V is TRBV12-3 or TRBV12-4 and J is TRBJ1-5; as DNA is missing, the TRBD1 call by TCRdb cannot be tested. The CDR3 consists of 14 residues. This chain's CDR3 is CASSSYRGNQPQHF.

The rearrangement uses TRBV5-1 and TRBJ1-3. CDR1 and CDR2 (germline): SGHRS, YFSETQ. There are 17 residues in the CDR3. This chain's CDR3 is CASSFGVTYSTGNTIYF.